The 25 T cell receptor beta chains below were found in one sample sequenced in a study of breast tumors, draining lymph nodes, adjacent tissues. Breast cancer patients provided tissue from their axillary draining lymph nodes. TCRdb reprocessed the multiplex PCR reads via MiXCR and lists one record per CDR3 protein. Found here are about 180,000 distinct CDR3 sequences, 30% to 35% of them singletons; the top ten hold around 3.5%. The sequenced sample consisted of axillary lymph node tissue. These TCRs come from a female donor with breast cancer. Some clones in this sample may be carry-over from other donors' samples.

With respect to this clonotype: Just one base apart from a much larger clone, this may be a read error. The chain links TRBV6-4 to TRBJ2-1; TRBD2 matches 8 bases. The germline CDR1 and CDR2 sequences are MRHNA and SNTAGT. This CDR3 spans 18 amino acids. The CDR3 coding sequence is TGTGCCAGCAGTGAAGAGTCTCCGGGGGGGGCAGGAATGGGTGAGCAGTTGTTC. It yields the protein CASSEESPGGAGMGEQLF.

A few counts support this clonotype. This chain's CDR3 is CATSRDRGRGGYTF. The CDR3 DNA reads TGTGCCACCAGCAGAGATCGGGGTAGGGGTGGCTACACCTTC. The genes are TRBV15 and TRBJ1-2; D might be TRBD1 (5 bases). The CDR3 consists of 14 residues. CDR1 LNHNV and CDR2 YYDKDF come from the germline V gene (reference sequence). Trimming pared 0 bases from V and 7 bases from J, leaving 12 bases between.

This clonotype was found many times. The V call is TRBV3-1, the J call TRBJ2-7, with D possibly matching TRBD2 (5 bases). This CDR3 has 13 residues. The germline gives CDR1 LGHDT, CDR2 YNNKEL (reference sequence). Trimming shortened V by 5 bases and J by 0 bases, and 8 bases separated the two germline ends. The CDR3 DNA follows: TGTGCCAGCAGCGGGAGTAGCTCCTACGAGCAGTACTTC. This encodes CASSGSSSYEQYF.

A word on this clonotype: A much larger clone lies a single base off, so this may be a read error. The chain employs TRBV9 and TRBJ2-7; D is perhaps TRBD2 (6 bases). The V gene's germline CDR1 is SGDLS and CDR2 YYNGEE. CDR3 length: 14 amino acids. The CDR3 coding sequence is TGTGCCAGCAGCCAAGACACTGGGAGGAACGAGCGGTACTTC. This translates into CASSQDTGRNERYF.

In regard to this clonotype: This may be a read error, as it is one base from a much larger clone. This chain connects TRBV13 to TRBJ2-5; D call uncertain. The CDR3 is made up of 16 amino acids. Germline V gene lookup returns CDR1 PRHDT and CDR2 FYEKMQ (reference sequence). Deletions cut 5 bases from V and 1 base from J, with 17 bases between. CDR3 protein: CASSTHIDTTQETQYF. The CDR3 DNA follows: TGTGCCAGCAGCACCCATATTGACACCACCCAAGAGACCCAGTACTTC. The full variable domain, with the rest looked up from reference TRBV13 and TRBJ2-5, is AAGVIQSPRHLIKEKRETATLKCYPIPRHDTVYWYQQGPGQDPQFLISFYEKMQSDKGSIPDRFSAQQFSDYHSELNMSSLELGDSALYFCASSTHIDTTQETQYFGPGTRLLVL.

As concerns this clonotype: This may arise from a read error, as a much more abundant clone is one base away. The chain carries TRBV12-3 or TRBV12-4 and TRBJ1-2; D call uncertain. The germline V and J ends were trimmed by 3 bases and 6 bases, with 11 bases remaining between them. The CDR3 is 13 amino acids. CDR3: CASSFPLENGYTF. The CDR3 DNA is TGTGCCAGCAGTTTCCCCCTGGAGAATGGCTACACCTTC.

This clonotype occurred many times. The chain couples TRBV7-9 to TRBJ2-3, with D possibly being TRBD1 (6 bases). The V end lost 2 bases, the J end lost 2 bases, and 14 bases lay between the germline ends. Germline V gene sequence: CDR1 SEHNR, CDR2 FQNEAQ (reference sequence). The length of the CDR3 is 16 residues. CDR3 loop: CASSLRAGAITDTQYF. CDR3 nucleotides: TGTGCCAGCAGCTTACGAGCAGGGGCGATCACAGATACGCAGTATTTT.

As concerns this clonotype: It may be a read error: a sequence one base away is much more abundant. The V call is TRBV11-2, the J call TRBJ1-2; D might be TRBD1 (5 bases). Germline values: CDR1 SGHAT, CDR2 FQNNGV. With 4 bases removed from V and 5 bases from J, the gap between germline ends came to 14 bases. The CDR3 runs to 14 residues. The chain's CDR3 is CASSSGGTLYGYTF. The DNA of the CDR3 is TGTGCCAGCAGCTCAGGTGGGACCTTATATGGCTACACCTTC.

This clonotype was detected many times. The J gene is TRBJ1-2, the V gene TRBV18; unclear D gene. Per the germline V gene, CDR1 is KGHSH and CDR2 is LQKENI. Trimming pared 4 bases from V and 8 bases from J, leaving 14 bases between. CDR3 length: 13 residues. CDR3 coding DNA: TGTGCCAGCTCACGTTCTCGGGAGGAGGGCTACACCTTC. Amino acid sequence: CASSRSREEGYTF.

This clonotype was recorded at least ten times. This chain uses TRBV7-3 with TRBJ2-6; no clear D gene. Between the trimmed V and J ends, which lost 2 bases and 2 bases, there was a span of 7 bases. This CDR3 has 15 amino acids. Germline V gene sequence: CDR1 SGHTA, CDR2 FQGTGA. CDR3 sequence reads: CASSLRGAGANVLTF. CDR3 bases: TGTGCCAGCAGCTTACGTGGGGCTGGGGCCAACGTCCTGACTTTC.

The chain couples TRBV19 to TRBJ1-4; TRBD1 agrees at 9 bases. Germline V gene sequence: CDR1 LNHDA, CDR2 SQIVND (reference sequence). V lost 6 bases to trimming and J lost 14 bases; unmatched junction nucleotides: 13. There are 14 residues in the CDR3. The CDR3 is CASRSGTGQGRLFF. The CDR3, as DNA: TGTGCCAGTAGATCCGGGACAGGGCAGGGACGGCTGTTTTTT.

At least ten counts were recorded for this clonotype. This chain connects TRBV2 to TRBJ2-1; 9 bases agree with TRBD1. The CDR3 is 15 amino acids. The V gene's germline CDR1 is SNHLY and CDR2 FYNNEI. With V trimmed by 4 bases and J by 1 base, 2 bases remained unmatched. CDR3 in DNA: TGTGCCAGCAGTGGTGGGACAGGGTCCTACAATGAGCAGTTCTTC. Residues: CASSGGTGSYNEQFF.

Many counts were recorded for this clonotype. The CDR3 DNA reads as TGTGCCAGCAGTGAGGGCGGCACCCGCACAGATACGCAGTATTTT. Residues: CASSEGGTRTDTQYF. The chain has TRBV2 and TRBJ2-3, with D hard to call. The CDR3 runs 15 residues. Germline-derived CDR1 and CDR2 are SNHLY and FYNNEI. Trimming stripped 3 bases from V and 1 base from J, with 11 bases between.

Ten or more counts support this clonotype. The chain couples TRBV10-3 to TRBJ2-3, with D perhaps TRBD1 (5 bases). The germline V gene has CDR1 ENHRY and CDR2 SYGVKD. V lost 7 bases and J 2 bases, leaving 10 bases between the germline ends. This CDR3 contains 13 residues. As DNA, the CDR3 is TGTGCCATCAAGACAGCTAACACAGATACGCAGTATTTT. Translating gives CAIKTANTDTQYF.

Remarks on this clonotype: One base away lies a much larger clone, so this may be a sequencing read error. The rearrangement joins TRBV18 to TRBJ1-5, with TRBD1 as a possible D gene (6 bases). CDR1 and CDR2 from the germline V gene are KGHSH and LQKENI. CDR3 size: 14 residues. Trimming removed 5 bases at V and 6 bases at J, with 14 bases between. The CDR3 sequence: CASSERGAGQPQHF. CDR3 coding DNA: TGTGCCAGCTCAGAGCGGGGGGCAGGTCAGCCCCAGCATTTT.

The genes are TRBV10-1 and TRBJ1-4; D gene uncertain. The CDR3 runs 14 residues. CDR1 WNHNN and CDR2 SYGVQD come from the germline V gene (reference sequence). V was clipped by 0 bases and J by 12 bases, with 14 bases between them. In DNA, the CDR3 is TGCGCCAGCAGTGAGTCCAGCAGTAATGAGGAACTGTTTTTT. Amino acid sequence: CASSESSSNEELFF.

This clonotype was seen at least ten times. Written as DNA, the CDR3 is TGTGCCAGCAGTCAATCACAGGGGTTATATGGCTACACCTTC. Translating gives CASSQSQGLYGYTF. J is TRBJ1-2 and V is TRBV2, with 7 positions matching TRBD1. The V gene end was trimmed by 5 bases and the J gene end by 5 bases; junction bases not matched to a gene: 8. This CDR3 has 14 residues. CDR1 and CDR2 from the germline V gene are SNHLY and FYNNEI.

The gene calls are TRBV2 and TRBJ1-3, with unresolved D. Germline V gene lookup returns CDR1 SNHLY and CDR2 FYNNEI. The CDR3 length is 13 residues. Trimming cost V 5 bases and J 7 bases, with 12 bases left between them. In DNA, the CDR3 is TGTGCCAGCAGTCAATCCTTGGCGAACACCATATATTTT. Translation gives CASSQSLANTIYF.

At least ten counts were recorded for this clonotype. The V call is TRBV20-1, the J call TRBJ1-4, with TRBD1 identical over 9 bases. Germline CDR1 is DFQATT and CDR2 is SNEGSKA (reference sequence). The J segment lost 7 bases and the V segment lost 6 bases, leaving 15 bases of the junction unmatched. The CDR3 is 16 residues long. CDR3 sequence: CSAKGDRAPSREKLFF. In nucleotides, the CDR3 is TGCAGTGCCAAGGGGGACAGGGCCCCGTCCCGTGAAAAACTGTTTTTT.

This clonotype was recorded at least ten times. The rearrangement uses TRBV20-1 and TRBJ2-7; no clear D gene. This CDR3 comprises 13 residues. Germline CDR1 reads DFQATT; CDR2 reads SNEGSKA (reference sequence). V was trimmed by 6 bases and J by 5 bases, leaving 17 bases between them. The CDR3 DNA is TGCAGTGCCCCACGCGGAGTAAGGGACGAGCAGTACTTC. Translation: CSAPRGVRDEQYF.

This clonotype was detected ten times or more. Compared with germline, one end of the junction differs, possibly owing to a read error. V gene TRBV6-5 combines with J gene TRBJ2-2; TRBD2 might be the D (5 bases). The CDR3 is made up of 17 amino acids. Per the germline V gene, CDR1 is MNHEY and CDR2 is SVGAGI. The chain's CDR3 is CASSHSVVGVDTGELFF. The DNA of the CDR3 is TGTGCCAGCAGTCACTCGGTCGTGGGAGTTGACACCGGGGAGCTGTTTTTT.

This clonotype was found many times. The chain couples TRBV7-8 to TRBJ2-3; D might be TRBD2 (7 bases). The CDR3 has 18 amino acids. Trimming removed 4 bases from V and 0 bases from J, with 20 bases in between. Germline V lookup: CDR1 SGHVS, CDR2 FQNEAQ. The CDR3 spells CASSSKWGGGGSTDTQYF. CDR3 bases: TGTGCCAGCAGCTCAAAATGGGGGGGCGGGGGAAGCACAGATACGCAGTATTTT.

Many counts were recorded for this clonotype. This chain joins TRBV5-1 and TRBJ1-2, with D possibly being TRBD1 (5 bases). The germline V gene has CDR1 SGHRS and CDR2 YFSETQ. The V end was cut by 4 bases, the J end by 2 bases, with 18 bases between. This CDR3 spans 16 amino acids. Here the CDR3 DNA reads TGCGCCAGCAGCGCGGAGCCGGGACCGAAAAACTATGGCTACACCTTC. Translating gives CASSAEPGPKNYGYTF.

This clonotype was counted at least ten times. The chain combines TRBV29-1 with TRBJ2-7; 11 nucleotides match TRBD1. This CDR3 is built from 14 residues. Looked up from germline, CDR1 is SQVTM and CDR2 is ANQGSEA. Trimming removed 1 base from V and 5 bases from J; junction bases left unmatched: 4. The CDR3 DNA sequence: TGCAGCGTTGAAGCCTGGACAGGGGGCCACGAGCAGTACTTC. Encoded protein: CSVEAWTGGHEQYF.

In its sample, this clonotype was seen once. Since no conserved phenylalanine or tryptophan closes the CDR3, a read error is the likely cause. No DNA is shown, since the ends of the CDR3 on it are uncertain; the CDR3 is the one TCRdb lists. The V gene is TRBV10-3, the J gene TRBJ1-2; the table calls TRBD1, which could not be checked here. The CDR3 spans 17 amino acids, including both terminal residues. Germline CDR1 ENHRY, CDR2 SYGVKD. This CDR3 is CAISESITGVSNYGYTL.